This TCR beta chain was captured in a study of OX40 agonist ivuxolimab in advanced cancers. Method: immunoSEQ multiplex PCR; TCRdb's copy keeps in-frame clones and lacks some. The repertoire holds around 58,000 clones, with roughly 91% as singletons. The sequence was obtained from an adult with an advanced solid tumor such as melanoma, head and neck, liver or kidney cancer. The sample in question was CD4+ or CD8+ T cells sorted from blood, obtained in a trial of the OX40 agonist ivuxolimab.

Written as DNA, the CDR3 is TGTGCCAGCAGCTTAGAGGCAGGAAACACCATATATTTT. This sequence encodes CASSLEAGNTIYF. V usage is TRBV11-1 and J usage is TRBJ1-3; unclear D gene. This CDR3 has 13 amino acids. The germline V and J ends were trimmed by 1 base and 4 bases, with 5 bases remaining between them. CDR1 is SGHAT, CDR2 FQDESV, per germline (reference sequence).